These 13 T cell receptor beta chains originate from one sample sequenced in a study of tumor-infiltrating lymphocytes in primary liver carcinoma. Constant-region priming of around 530 ng total RNA yielded TCR beta cDNA. Slightly modified ARM-PCR, run as three nested multiplex PCR rounds, produced the TCR beta libraries. A C-beta reverse primer was combined with TRBV1-TRBV30 forward primers in the first two PCR rounds, and each round had roughly 11 cycles. TCRdb redid the calling of the multiplex PCR reads with MiXCR, one entry per CDR3 protein. The sample has 310,000 or so distinct CDR3 sequences, around 60% seen once. Researchers drew blood RNA from unsorted whole blood and extracted germline DNA as well. Source material: peripheral blood. All receptors come from a man aged 40-55 years with primary liver carcinoma and hepatitis B virus infection.

As concerns this clonotype: A read error may account for a junction end that differs from germline. This chain joins TRBV2 and TRBJ2-2; no definite D call. The CDR3 sequence is 14 residues long. Germline V CDR1 and CDR2: SNHLY, FYNNEI. The CDR3 region has the DNA TGTGTCAGCAGTGAATTTACGGCGACCGGGGAGCTGTTTTTT. Protein product: CVSSEFTATGELFF.

As regards this clonotype: One end of the junction fails to match germline, which may point to a read error. The rearrangement joins TRBV11-1 to TRBJ2-1; 12 bases match TRBD2. Germline V gene data show CDR1 as SGHAT and CDR2 as FQDESV (reference sequence). The CDR3 sequence is 16 residues long. The CDR3 coding sequence is TGTGCTAGCAGCTTAGGACTAGCGGGATGCTACAATGAGCAGTTCTTC. It is translated as CASSLGLAGCYNEQFF.

This clonotype was detected ten times or more. The V gene is TRBV11-1, the J gene TRBJ1-6; TRBD1 matches at 10 bases. V lost 5 bases, J lost 9 bases, and 7 bases stayed unmatched. The CDR3 consists of 15 residues. Per the germline V gene, CDR1 is SGHAT and CDR2 is FQDESV (reference sequence). CDR3 amino acids: CASSPGDRGRSPLHF. For the CDR3, the DNA is TGTGCCAGCAGCCCAGGAGACAGGGGGCGTTCACCCCTCCACTTT.

A word on this clonotype: The junction shows a germline mismatch at one end, possibly a read error. The J gene is TRBJ1-1, the V gene TRBV5-1, with 7 bases lining up with TRBD1. Germline CDR1 SGHRS, CDR2 YFSETQ. The CDR3 extends over 13 amino acids. The CDR3 region is CASSIGTDTEALF. The CDR3 DNA sequence: TGCGCCAGCAGCATAGGGACAGACACTGAAGCTCTCTTT.

The V call is TRBV28, the J call TRBJ2-3; 8 bases align to TRBD2. V shed 3 bases, J shed 2 bases, and the junction held 7 bases outside the gene matches. CDR3 size: 16 residues. Germline lookup yields CDR1 MDHEN and CDR2 SYDVKM. The CDR3 spells CASSFRAGGPTDTQYF. DNA for the CDR3: TGTGCCAGCAGTTTCAGGGCGGGAGGTCCCACAGATACGCAGTATTTT. Full variable domain (outside the CDR3, taken from reference TRBV28 and TRBJ2-3): DVKVTQSSRYLVKRTGEKVFLECVQDMDHENMFWYRQDPGLGLRLIYFSYDVKMKEKGDIPEGYSVSREKKERFSLILESASTNQTSMYLCASSFRAGGPTDTQYFGPGTRLTVL.

Comments on this clonotype: Without the conserved terminal phenylalanine or tryptophan, this CDR3 likely stems from a read error. This sequence joins TRBV11-2 and TRBJ1-1, with TRBD1 matching over 8 bases. Germline CDR1 SGHAT, CDR2 FQNNGV. The CDR3 loop spans 13 amino acids. This CDR3 is CDSDRGMNTEAFL. The CDR3 DNA follows: TGTGACAGTGACAGGGGTATGAACACTGAAGCTTTCCTT.

This clonotype was detected once. A read error may explain this, as a much larger clone is one base away. The V call is TRBV29-1, the J call TRBJ2-3, with a weak D call TRBD1 (5 bases). Germline V gene data show CDR1 as SQVTM and CDR2 as ANQGSEA. The CDR3 sequence is 15 residues long. Here the CDR3 reads CSAAPQGTSRDMQYF. The CDR3 DNA reads TGCAGCGCGGCCCCCCAGGGAACCTCTAGAGATATGCAGTATTTT.

This clonotype was seen a single time. A read error may produce the germline difference seen at one junction end. The gene calls are TRBV6-5 and TRBJ2-7; TRBD2 matches at 9 bases. This CDR3 is built from 14 residues. Per the germline V gene, CDR1 is MNHEY and CDR2 is SVGAGI. CDR3 coding DNA: TGTGCTAGCAGAGTCGGGACTAGCAGATGCGAGCAGTACTTC. This translates into CASRVGTSRCEQYF.

Comment on this clonotype: No conserved phenylalanine or tryptophan is present at the end of the CDR3, so a read error is the likely explanation. Because the CDR3's place on the DNA is in doubt, the DNA is left out and the CDR3 is given as listed by TCRdb. V is TRBV11-2 and J is TRBJ2-2; TRBD1, the table's D call, lacks a check against the DNA. CDR1 and CDR2 (germline): SGHAT, FQNNGV. The CDR3 sequence runs 17 residues, both termini included. The chain's CDR3 is CASSLDGLQVHTGELLL.

J is TRBJ1-5 and V is TRBV29-1; D is unclear. This CDR3 is 13 amino acids long. Trimming removed 7 bases from V and 2 bases from J, with 12 bases in between. From germline, CDR1 is SQVTM and CDR2 ANQGSEA. Here the CDR3 DNA reads TGCAGCGCTGACGACGGGGGCAATCAGCCCCAGCATTTT. This translates into CSADDGGNQPQHF.

This clonotype was found many times. The chain joins TRBV6-5 to TRBJ1-2; D possibly corresponds to TRBD1 (5 bases). Germline V gene sequence: CDR1 MNHEY, CDR2 SVGAGI. The CDR3 runs 13 residues. V lost 2 bases and J lost 6, with 10 bases in between. The CDR3 reads CASSYNQGDGYTF. For the CDR3, the DNA is TGTGCCAGCAGTTACAATCAGGGAGATGGCTACACCTTC.

With respect to this clonotype: The missing conserved phenylalanine or tryptophan at the end of this CDR3 makes a read error likely. The V and J genes are TRBV12-5 and TRBJ1-1; a weak D match, TRBD1 (5 bases). Looked up from germline, CDR1 is LGHNT and CDR2 is FRNRAP. The length of the CDR3 is 12 residues. The CDR3 coding sequence is TGTACTAGTGGTTTGGGTCAGGGCCGAGCTTTCCTT. It translates to CTSGLGQGRAFL.

Of note for this clonotype: Its ends do not fully match the called genes, so a read error is possible. The chain combines TRBV11-1 with TRBJ2-7, with TRBD1 matching over 8 bases. This CDR3 is built from 15 residues. Germline V CDR1 and CDR2: SGHAT, FQDESV (reference sequence). In DNA form, the CDR3 reads TGTACCAGCAGCTTAACTCAGGGGGCCCGCTACGAGCAGTACTTC. This encodes CTSSLTQGARYEQYF.